This entry concerns a single T cell receptor (beta chain). The junction differs from germline at one of its ends, possibly a read error. This table comes from immunoSEQ multiplex PCR, and its TCRdb copy is limited to in-frame clones, with some not included. The sample lists approximately 150,000 clones, 87% occurring once. These data come from a study of blood T cell repertoires in COVID-19. Study-wide background: The United States, Italy and Spain provided the acute and convalescent COVID-19 samples. PBMCs, B-cell-depleted T cells, or T cells provided the cDNA or gDNA that made up the material.

The CDR3 length is 15 residues. Germline CDR1 reads SEHNR; CDR2 reads FQNEAQ (reference sequence). A PCR-confirmed or clinician-diagnosed COVID-19 case had contacted exposed participants within 2 weeks of entry. This rearrangement joins TRBV7-9 to TRBJ1-2; D perhaps matches TRBD1 (6 bases). Sequencing was performed on PBMCs or T cells enriched from blood (not recorded which). This clonotype originated in a woman aged 35 to 49 who had been exposed to COVID-19. The CDR3, as DNA: TGTGCCAGCAGCTTAGCGGGGACCTTGGACAGAATCCTCTCCTTC. Protein product: CASSLAGTLDRILSF.